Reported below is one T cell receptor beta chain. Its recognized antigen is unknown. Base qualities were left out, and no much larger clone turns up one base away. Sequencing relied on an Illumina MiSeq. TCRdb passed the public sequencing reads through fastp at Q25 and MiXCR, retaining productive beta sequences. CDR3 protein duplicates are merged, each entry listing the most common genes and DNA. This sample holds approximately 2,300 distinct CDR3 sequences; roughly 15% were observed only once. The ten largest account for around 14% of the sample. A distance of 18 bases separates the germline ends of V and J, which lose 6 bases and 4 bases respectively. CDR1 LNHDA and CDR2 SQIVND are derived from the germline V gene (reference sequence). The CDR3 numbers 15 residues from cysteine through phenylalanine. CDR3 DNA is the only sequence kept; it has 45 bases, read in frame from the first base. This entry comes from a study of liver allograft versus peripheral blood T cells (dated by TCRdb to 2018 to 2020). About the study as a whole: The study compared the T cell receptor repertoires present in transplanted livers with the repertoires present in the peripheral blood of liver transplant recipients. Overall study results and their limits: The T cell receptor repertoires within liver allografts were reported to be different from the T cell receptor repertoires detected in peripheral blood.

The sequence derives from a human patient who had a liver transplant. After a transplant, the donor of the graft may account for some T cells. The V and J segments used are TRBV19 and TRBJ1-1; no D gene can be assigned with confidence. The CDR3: CASRFGVGVTTEAFF. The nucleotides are TGTGCCAGTAGGTTTGGGGTTGGGGTGACCACTGAAGCTTTCTTT.